Below, one T cell receptor (beta chain) is given with its context. What it binds is unknown. The data are from a study of cytomegalovirus exposure and HLA in healthy donors. Notes on the study in general: Most TCR beta V segments were productive about 87% or about 30% of the time in an earlier analysis. One variant, a missense change in DCLRE1C, was linked in a later analysis to TCR beta V- and J-gene trimming.

Although they were nominally healthy when sampled, donors likely had unrecorded immune exposures. In the PCR, 60 Vbeta and 13 Jbeta primers were used. Sequencing used immunoSEQ multiplex PCR; TCRdb keeps in-frame clones, though not all of them. The data show about 130,000 clones, around 9.7% seen once. The source of this sequence is a man aged 50-59 years in good health and CMV-seronegative. Sequencing used PBMCs.

Here the CDR3 DNA reads TGTGCCAGCAGCTTAACAGCGAACACTGAAGCTTTCTTT. It specifies CASSLTANTEAFF. The rearrangement links TRBV7-9 to TRBJ1-1; D uncertain. The CDR3 loop spans 13 amino acids. The V end was cut by 2 bases, the J end by 1 base, with 5 bases between. In germline, CDR1 is SEHNR, CDR2 FQNEAQ (reference sequence).